This TCR beta chain was sequenced for a study of cytomegalovirus exposure and HLA in healthy donors. This CDR3 is 13 amino acids long. V lost 4 bases and J 3 bases, leaving 10 bases between the germline ends. Germline values: CDR1 KGHSH, CDR2 LQKENI. For this clone: The antigen is not known.

The PCR contained 60 Vbeta and 13 Jbeta primers. In the original processing: Around 80 million unique TCR beta chains, 9.5 million to 11 million of them shared, were counted by a later analysis. Clones were read by immunoSEQ multiplex PCR, and TCRdb kept only the in-frame ones, dropping some. Clonal size and the V and J genes are those of that table, whereas D and trimming came from the DNA. The table records about 120,000 clones, around 86% of them present only once. Study conclusions and caveats: Rare TCR sequences predominated, though certain public TCRs were found in many donors. According to the study, roughly 160 TCR beta chains were cytomegalovirus-associated.

This chain joins TRBV18 and TRBJ2-7; tentatively, D is TRBD1 (7 bases). The source is a woman in her twenties or thirties in good health and CMV-seronegative. The material sequenced was PBMCs. The CDR3 region is CASSRQGGYEQYF. The CDR3 nucleotides are TGTGCCAGCTCACGGCAGGGGGGCTACGAGCAGTACTTC. Variable domain in full (rest from reference TRBV18 and TRBJ2-7): NAGVMQNPRHLVRRRGQEARLRCSPMKGHSHVYWYRQLPEEGLKFMVYLQKENIIDESGMPKERFSAEFPKEGPSILRIQQVVRGDSAAYFCASSRQGGYEQYFGPGTRLTVT.